This T cell receptor (beta chain) was identified in a study of T cell responses to AZD1222 COVID-19 vaccine. CDR1 and CDR2 (germline): KGHSH, LQKENI. CDR3 length equals 13 residues. V lost 4 bases to trimming and J lost 7 bases, with 10 bases between them. Using immunoSEQ multiplex PCR, the repertoire was profiled, and TCRdb retains in-frame clones only, with some absent. Altogether roughly 120,000 clones are present, around 94% being singletons, with the ten largest covering approximately 6.3%. This clonotype was sampled from an adult in good health. This sample comprised peripheral blood, obtained on day 0 of AZD1222 vaccination. The rearrangement uses TRBV18 and TRBJ2-2; D remains unclear. CDR3 bases: TGTGCCAGCTCACAGCGTCAAGGCGGGGAGCTGTTTTTT. This encodes CASSQRQGGELFF.